Only one count was recorded for the clone carrying this T cell receptor (beta chain). The data originate from a study of blood T cell repertoires in COVID-19. The CDR3 has 15 amino acids. Per germline, CDR1 MNHEY and CDR2 SMNVEV (reference sequence). Trimming stripped 2 bases from V and 2 bases from J, with 13 bases between. Repertoires were generated with immunoSEQ multiplex PCR, while TCRdb's copy carries only in-frame clones and drops some. The table includes about 170,000 clones, around 83% detected once. The gene calls are TRBV27 and TRBJ2-7, with a tentative D call TRBD1 (5 bases). The clonotype originates from a woman in her 70s who had recovered from COVID-19. The sequencing input was peripheral blood. The DNA of the CDR3 is TGTGCCAGCAGTTTAGGGGCAAGGCGGCCCTACGAGCAGTACTTC. Translation: CASSLGARRPYEQYF.